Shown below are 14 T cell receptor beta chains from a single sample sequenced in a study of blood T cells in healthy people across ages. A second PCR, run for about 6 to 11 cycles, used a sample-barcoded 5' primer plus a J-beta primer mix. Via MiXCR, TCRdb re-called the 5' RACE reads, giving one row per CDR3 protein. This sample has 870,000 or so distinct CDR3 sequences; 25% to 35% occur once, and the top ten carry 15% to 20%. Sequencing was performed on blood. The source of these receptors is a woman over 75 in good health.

CDR3 nucleotides: TGTGCCATCAAAGGCAGCACAGATACGCAGTATTTT. Translated, it gives CAIKGSTDTQYF. The rearrangement joins TRBV10-3 to TRBJ2-3; D unclear. In germline, CDR1 is ENHRY, CDR2 SYGVKD. The V end was cut by 7 bases, the J end by 0 bases, with 5 bases between. The CDR3 totals 12 residues.

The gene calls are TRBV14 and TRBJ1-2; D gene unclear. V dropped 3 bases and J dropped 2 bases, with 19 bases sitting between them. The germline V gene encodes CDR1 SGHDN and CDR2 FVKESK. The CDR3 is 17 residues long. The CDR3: CASSQLLSSGANYGYTF. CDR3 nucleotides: TGTGCCAGCAGCCAGCTTTTGTCTTCGGGAGCGAACTATGGCTACACCTTC.

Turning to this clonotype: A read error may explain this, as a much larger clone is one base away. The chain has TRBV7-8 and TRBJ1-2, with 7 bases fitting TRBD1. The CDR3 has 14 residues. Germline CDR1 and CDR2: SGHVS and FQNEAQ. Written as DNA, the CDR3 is TGTGTCAGCAGCCCCCCGGGACAGACCACTGGCTACACCTTC. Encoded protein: CVSSPPGQTTGYTF.

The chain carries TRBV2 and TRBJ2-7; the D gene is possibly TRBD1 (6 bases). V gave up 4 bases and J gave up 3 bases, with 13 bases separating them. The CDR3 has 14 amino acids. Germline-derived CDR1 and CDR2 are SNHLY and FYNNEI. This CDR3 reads CASSVGGRGYEQYF. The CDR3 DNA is TGTGCCAGCAGTGTAGGGGGAAGAGGCTACGAGCAGTACTTC.

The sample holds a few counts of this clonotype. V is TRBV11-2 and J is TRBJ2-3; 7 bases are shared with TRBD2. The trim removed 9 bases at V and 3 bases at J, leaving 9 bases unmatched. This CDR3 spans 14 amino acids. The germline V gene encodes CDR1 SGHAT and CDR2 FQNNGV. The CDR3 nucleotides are TGTGCCAGTAGTCGGGAAGCGGGAACAGATACGCAGTATTTT. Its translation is CASSREAGTDTQYF.

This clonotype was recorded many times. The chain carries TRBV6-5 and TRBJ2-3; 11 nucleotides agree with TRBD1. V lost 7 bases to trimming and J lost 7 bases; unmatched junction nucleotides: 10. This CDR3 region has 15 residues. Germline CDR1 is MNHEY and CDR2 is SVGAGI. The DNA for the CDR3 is TGTGCCAGCACTAAAAGGGACAGGGGGGGATATACGCAGTATTTT. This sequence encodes CASTKRDRGGYTQYF.

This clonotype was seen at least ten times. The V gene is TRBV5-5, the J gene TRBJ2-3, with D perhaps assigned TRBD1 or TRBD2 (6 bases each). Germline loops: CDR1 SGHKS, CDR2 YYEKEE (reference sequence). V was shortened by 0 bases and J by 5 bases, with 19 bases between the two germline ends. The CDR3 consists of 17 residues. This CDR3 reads CASSLEVRGAGGDTQYF. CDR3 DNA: TGTGCCAGCAGCTTGGAGGTGAGGGGGGCCGGAGGAGATACGCAGTATTTT. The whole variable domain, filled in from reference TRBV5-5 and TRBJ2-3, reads DAGVTQSPTHLIKTRGQQVTLRCSPISGHKSVSWYQQVLGQGPQFIFQYYEKEERGRGNFPDRFSARQFPNYSSELNVNALLLGDSALYLCASSLEVRGAGGDTQYFGPGTRLTVL.

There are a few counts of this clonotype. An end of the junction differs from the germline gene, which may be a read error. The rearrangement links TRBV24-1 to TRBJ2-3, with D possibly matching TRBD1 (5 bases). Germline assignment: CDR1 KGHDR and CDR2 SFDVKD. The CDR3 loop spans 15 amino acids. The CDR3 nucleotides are TGTGCCACCAGTGATCCCCGACAGATCACAGATATGCAGTATTTT. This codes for CATSDPRQITDMQYF.

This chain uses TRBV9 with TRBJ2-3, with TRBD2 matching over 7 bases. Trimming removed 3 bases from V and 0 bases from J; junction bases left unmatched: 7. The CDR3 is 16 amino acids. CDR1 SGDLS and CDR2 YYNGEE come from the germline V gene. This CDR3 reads CASSAGGSGSTDTQYF. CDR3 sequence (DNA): TGTGCCAGCAGCGCCGGGGGGAGCGGGAGCACAGATACGCAGTATTTT.

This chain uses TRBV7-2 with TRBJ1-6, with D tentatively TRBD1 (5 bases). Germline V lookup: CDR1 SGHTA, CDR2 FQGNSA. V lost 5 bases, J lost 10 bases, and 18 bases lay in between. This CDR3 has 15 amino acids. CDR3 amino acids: CASSPAQGRGSPLHF. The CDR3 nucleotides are TGTGCCAGCAGCCCAGCCCAGGGCCGAGGCTCACCCCTCCACTTT.

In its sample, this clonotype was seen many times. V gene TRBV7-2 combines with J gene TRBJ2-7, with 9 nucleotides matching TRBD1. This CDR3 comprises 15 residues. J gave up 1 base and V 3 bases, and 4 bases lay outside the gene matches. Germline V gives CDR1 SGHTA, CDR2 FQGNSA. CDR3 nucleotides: TGTGCCAGCAGCTTCCTGGGACAGGGTTCCTACGAGCAGTACTTC. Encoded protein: CASSFLGQGSYEQYF.

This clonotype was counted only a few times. CDR3 region: CASSLPGLANNEQYF. The CDR3 bases are TGTGCCAGCAGCTTACCGGGACTAGCGAACAATGAGCAGTACTTC. This chain links TRBV7-2 with TRBJ2-5; 10 bases agree with TRBD2. Per germline, CDR1 SGHTA and CDR2 FQGNSA. This CDR3 spans 15 amino acids. V trimming: 2 bases; J trimming: 11 bases; junction bases outside the gene matches: 11.

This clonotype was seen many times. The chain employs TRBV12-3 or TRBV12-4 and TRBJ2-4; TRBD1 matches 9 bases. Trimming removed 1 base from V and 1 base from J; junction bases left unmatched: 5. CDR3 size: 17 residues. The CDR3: CASSLGLTGGAKNIQYF. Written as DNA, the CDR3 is TGTGCCAGCAGTTTAGGACTGACAGGGGGTGCCAAAAACATTCAGTACTTC.

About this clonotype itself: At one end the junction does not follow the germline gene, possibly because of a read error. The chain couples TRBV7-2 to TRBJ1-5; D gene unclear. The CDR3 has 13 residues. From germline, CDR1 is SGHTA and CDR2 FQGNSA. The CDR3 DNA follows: TGTGCCCGCAGCTTAGAAGACAATCAGCCCCAGCATTTT. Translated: CARSLEDNQPQHF. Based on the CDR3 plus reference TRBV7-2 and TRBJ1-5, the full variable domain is GAGVSQSPSNKVTEKGKDVELRCDPISGHTALYWYRQSLGQGLEFLIYFQGNSAPDKSGLPSDRFSAERTGGSVSTLTIQRTQQEDSAVYLCARSLEDNQPQHFGDGTRLSIL.